Listed below are T cell receptor beta chains from one sample, sequenced in a study of blood T cells in healthy people across ages. MiXCR, applied by TCRdb to the 5' RACE reads, yields one record per CDR3 protein. Among about 640,000 distinct CDR3 sequences, approximately 30% were seen once, and the ten largest hold roughly 14%. Source material: blood. These TCRs come from an elderly woman in good health. CDR3s leave out the opening cysteine and the closing phenylalanine or tryptophan.

j_gene | len | v_gene | CDR3aa
TRBJ2-1 | 12 | TRBV7-2 | ASSSDFGDNEQF
- | 12 | TRBV29-1 | SVGRTGGEYEQY
TRBJ1-2 | 13 | TRBV28 | ASNQLGGSDYGYT
TRBJ1-5 | 14 | TRBV20-1 | SARDSGQGGEQPQH
TRBJ1-2 | 11 | TRBV6-5 | ASSYISNYGYT
TRBJ2-3 | 10 | TRBV3-1 | ASSRFGDTQY
TRBJ2-1 | 12 | TRBV20-1 | SAVRPSEYNEQF
TRBJ1-6 | 12 | TRBV7-8 | ASSLTGRISPLH
TRBJ2-1 | 10 | TRBV12-3/TRBV12-4 | VSSRTGYEQF
TRBJ2-5 | 11 | TRBV9 | ASNDGLQETQY
TRBJ1-1 | 11 | TRBV19 | ASSIGRDTEAF
TRBJ1-2 | 12 | TRBV6-5 | ASSYRDRVDGYT
TRBJ1-5 | 12 | TRBV28 | ASSLEQWTEPQH
TRBJ1-1 | 13 | TRBV6-5 | ASRRGTGDSTEAF
TRBJ2-1 | 11 | TRBV24-1 | ATRDRVNNGQF
TRBJ2-3 | 11 | TRBV29-1 | SVVTIGTDTQY
TRBJ1-6 | 13 | TRBV5-6 | ASSLGQGVRSPLH
TRBJ2-3 | 12 | TRBV30 | AWSPGQPTDTQY
TRBJ2-1 | 9 | TRBV20-1 | SARGLAEQF
TRBJ2-1 | 13 | TRBV20-1 | SAGGTSGVYNEQF
TRBJ1-2 | 10 | TRBV9 | ASSGDWLDYT
TRBJ2-5 | 13 | TRBV5-4 | ASSLTSGFEETQY
TRBJ1-1 | 13 | TRBV28 | ASSLAGSMNTEAF
TRBJ1-1 | 13 | TRBV7-3 | ASSSNRQGATEAF
TRBJ2-7 | 14 | TRBV20-1 | SARDLGTVTSYEQY
TRBJ2-3 | 10 | TRBV12-3/TRBV12-4 | ASSFNRDTQY
TRBJ2-7 | 10 | TRBV2 | ASSPPTGGSY
TRBJ1-3 | 12 | TRBV30 | AWSVGGAGNTIY
TRBJ2-7 | 10 | TRBV5-1 | ASSTGWDERY
TRBJ1-2 | 13 | TRBV29-1 | SGLNTRQGDYGYT
- | 12 | TRBV20-1 | SSTHGTHAYEQY
TRBJ1-3 | 9 | TRBV30 | AWESGNTIY
TRBJ2-7 | 13 | TRBV7-2 | ASSETGTLPYEQY
TRBJ1-2 | 11 | TRBV30 | AWSNGGLGGYT
TRBJ1-6 | 12 | TRBV20-1 | SVQGDRADSPLH
TRBJ1-1 | 12 | TRBV2 | ASSDLRGDTEAF
TRBJ2-1 | 11 | TRBV20-1 | SASAAAQDEQF